This T cell receptor beta chain originates from a study of blood T cell repertoires in COVID-19. Study-wide context: PBMCs, B-cell-depleted T cells, or T cells provided the cDNA or gDNA that made up the material.

CDR3 length equals 17 residues. From germline, CDR1 is SGHRS and CDR2 YFSETQ. V was clipped by 0 bases and J by 5 bases; unmatched bases: 9. Authors' methods: Quantification of nucleated cells was approximated via reference gene primer amplification. Using immunoSEQ multiplex PCR, the repertoire was profiled, and TCRdb retains in-frame clones only, with some absent. V and J calls plus clone size are reproduced from that table; the DNA served to infer D and trimming. The sample lists tens of thousands of clones, approximately 85% occurring once. The source material was peripheral blood. The TCR sequence derives from a woman older than 75 with COVID-19, enrolled during active disease. The chain carries TRBV5-1 and TRBJ2-2, with TRBD1 matching 8 bases. This chain's CDR3 is CASSLAEQGAGTGELFF. The CDR3 DNA is TGCGCCAGCAGCTTGGCCGAGCAGGGGGCTGGGACCGGGGAGCTGTTTTTT.